Shown below are 16 T cell receptor beta chains from a single sample sequenced in a study of neurological immune-mediated disorders. TCRdb recomputed calls from the 5' RACE reads with MiXCR, one row per CDR3 protein. The table shows 27,000 or so distinct CDR3 sequences, with approximately 21% occurring only once. Sequencing used PBMCs. Source of these receptors: a woman between 55 and 75 years old in good health.

A word on this clonotype: This sequence may be a read error, since a much larger clone differs from it by one base. The CDR3 carries no conserved terminal phenylalanine or tryptophan, so it likely arises from a read error. The V gene is TRBV6-2 or TRBV6-3, the J gene TRBJ2-5; maybe TRBD2 (6 bases). From germline, CDR1 is MNHEY and CDR2 SVGEGT. V was trimmed by 7 bases and J by 5 bases, leaving 11 bases between them. This CDR3 comprises 12 residues. CDR3 in amino acids: CASNPRGETQYS. CDR3 coding DNA: TGTGCCAGCAACCCCCGGGGGGAGACCCAGTACTCC.

Judged by abundance, this clonotype is medium-sized (0.01 to 0.1%). The J gene is TRBJ1-5, the V gene TRBV6-2 or TRBV6-3, with no clear D. The CDR3 has 12 residues. Germline CDR1 MNHEY, CDR2 SVGEGT. With 2 bases removed from V and 7 bases from J, the gap between germline ends came to 6 bases. DNA of the CDR3: TGTGCCAGCAGTTACCCAGGACAGCCCCAGCATTTT. It specifies CASSYPGQPQHF.

V and J are TRBV11-2 and TRBJ1-3; no firm D call. The CDR3 covers 14 residues. Trimming removed 1 base at V and 2 bases at J, with 6 bases between. From germline, CDR1 is SGHAT and CDR2 FQNNGV. The CDR3 protein is CASSLVGAGNTIYF. The DNA for the CDR3 is TGTGCCAGCAGCTTAGTGGGAGCTGGAAACACCATATATTTT. The complete variable domain, with remaining parts taken from reference TRBV11-2 and TRBJ1-3, reads EAGVAQSPRYKIIEKRQSVAFWCNPISGHATLYWYQQILGQGPKLLIQFQNNGVVDDSQLPKDRFSAERLKGVDSTLKIQPAKLEDSAVYLCASSLVGAGNTIYFGEGSWLTVV.

This clonotype was found many times. CDR3 sequence reads: CASSLNSGEYEQYF. The CDR3 DNA is TGCGCCAGCAGCTTGAATTCTGGGGAGTACGAGCAGTACTTC. The chain couples TRBV5-1 to TRBJ2-7; TRBD2 is a possible D gene (5 bases). CDR3 length equals 14 residues. The germline V gene has CDR1 SGHRS and CDR2 YFSETQ. The V end lost 1 base, the J end lost 4 bases, and 12 bases lay between the germline ends. Full variable domain (outside the CDR3, taken from reference TRBV5-1 and TRBJ2-7): KAGVTQTPRYLIKTRGQQVTLSCSPISGHRSVSWYQQTPGQGLQFLFEYFSETQRNKGNFPGRFSGRQFSNSRSEMNVSTLELGDSALYLCASSLNSGEYEQYFGPGTRLTVT.

This clonotype occurred many times. The gene calls are TRBV5-1 and TRBJ2-5; 11 bases match TRBD2. V trimming: 0 bases; J trimming: 2 bases; junction bases outside the gene matches: 3. The CDR3 extends over 16 amino acids. From germline, CDR1 is SGHRS and CDR2 YFSETQ. CDR3 in DNA: TGCGCCAGCAGCTTGGCCCTAGCGGGGGGTCAAGAGACCCAGTACTTC. Translating gives CASSLALAGGQETQYF.

This clonotype was counted ten times or more. The chain is built from TRBV3-1 and TRBJ1-1; D is perhaps TRBD1 (5 bases). Trimming removed 1 base from V and 4 bases from J, with 10 bases in between. The CDR3 runs 14 residues. CDR1 and CDR2 (germline): LGHDT, YNNKEL (reference sequence). The CDR3 loop is CASSQAGLVTEAFF. CDR3 sequence (DNA): TGTGCCAGCAGCCAAGCGGGGCTTGTCACTGAAGCTTTCTTT.

This clonotype showed up just a few times. This chain joins TRBV18 and TRBJ1-5; unclear D gene. Trimming took 0 bases from V and 5 from J, leaving 8 bases between them. The CDR3 is made up of 14 amino acids. Germline CDR1 and CDR2: KGHSH and LQKENI. The CDR3 DNA reads as TGTGCCAGCTCACCACCCGGTGGGTATCAGCCCCAGCATTTT. Its translation: CASSPPGGYQPQHF.

There are many counts of this clonotype. V is TRBV7-9 and J is TRBJ2-1; TRBD1 aligns across 8 bases. The CDR3 totals 15 residues. Germline CDR1 and CDR2: SEHNR and FQNEAQ (reference sequence). Losses at the gene ends were 6 bases for V and 5 bases for J; bases not matched to a gene: 9. In nucleotides, the CDR3 is TGTGCCAGCAGACCAGGACAGGGCGGTAACAATGAGCAGTTCTTC. It is translated as CASRPGQGGNNEQFF.

Many counts were recorded for this clonotype. The rearrangement uses TRBV25-1 and TRBJ2-7; 10 nucleotides align to TRBD1. Looked up from germline, CDR1 is MGHDK and CDR2 is SYGVNS. V was pared by 5 bases and J by 4 bases, with 8 bases of the junction left unmatched. This CDR3 has 15 residues. DNA of the CDR3: TGTGCCAGCAGTAGCCCCGGGACAGGGGATTACGAGCAGTACTTC. Translated, it gives CASSSPGTGDYEQYF.

The chain carries TRBV20-1 and TRBJ2-5, with TRBD2 matching 9 bases. V lost 3 bases to trimming and J lost 4 bases; unmatched junction nucleotides: 9. The CDR3 covers 15 residues. Germline CDR1 reads DFQATT; CDR2 reads SNEGSKA (reference sequence). This CDR3 is CSARYPGLAGETQYF. In DNA, the CDR3 is TGCAGTGCTAGGTACCCGGGACTAGCAGGAGAGACCCAGTACTTC.

The chain is built from TRBV7-3 and TRBJ2-7, with 11 bases lining up with TRBD2. CDR1 is SGHTA, CDR2 FQGTGA, per germline. V was clipped by 9 bases and J by 2 bases; unmatched bases: 9. The CDR3 runs 15 residues. The CDR3 loop is CASRAGLADTYEQYF. The DNA for the CDR3 is TGTGCCAGTCGCGCGGGACTAGCGGATACCTACGAGCAGTACTTC.

CDR3 nucleotide sequence: TGTGCCAGCAGCGGGACACCTAGTCGCTACGAGCAGTACTTC. It yields the protein CASSGTPSRYEQYF. This chain connects TRBV11-1 to TRBJ2-7; the D gene is possibly TRBD1 (6 bases). V was cut by 5 bases and J by 3 bases, with 14 bases left in between. This CDR3 spans 14 amino acids. From germline, CDR1 is SGHAT and CDR2 FQDESV (reference sequence).

This clonotype was counted ten times or more. This chain uses TRBV10-3 with TRBJ1-2; D uncertain. Trimming removed 2 bases from V and 0 bases from J, with 16 bases in between. The CDR3 length is 17 residues. Germline V CDR1 and CDR2: ENHRY, SYGVKD. The chain's CDR3 is CAISELSGGSPNYGYTF. CDR3 nucleotides: TGTGCCATCAGTGAGCTCTCCGGTGGGAGTCCTAACTATGGCTACACCTTC.

This clonotype was seen many times. The chain has TRBV6-5 and TRBJ1-5, with D unresolved. V lost 5 bases to trimming and J lost 1 base, with 9 bases between them. CDR3 length: 14 residues. Germline V gene lookup returns CDR1 MNHEY and CDR2 SVGAGI. The CDR3 is CASSTLSSNQPQHF. The CDR3 DNA follows: TGTGCCAGCAGTACCTTGTCGAGCAATCAGCCCCAGCATTTT.

The chain has TRBV7-9 and TRBJ2-7, with TRBD1 identical over 9 bases. The V gene end was trimmed by 5 bases and the J gene end by 0 bases; junction bases not matched to a gene: 2. CDR3 length: 14 residues. Germline CDR1 SEHNR, CDR2 FQNEAQ (reference sequence). CDR3 residues: CASSPTGGSYEQYF. The CDR3 DNA reads as TGTGCCAGCAGCCCGACAGGGGGCTCCTACGAGCAGTACTTC. Full variable domain (rest looked up from reference TRBV7-9 and TRBJ2-7): DTGVSQNPRHKITKRGQNVTFRCDPISEHNRLYWYRQTLGQGPEFLTYFQNEAQLEKSRLLSDRFSAERPKGSFSTLEIQRTEQGDSAMYLCASSPTGGSYEQYFGPGTRLTVT.

This clonotype occurred many times. CDR3 bases: TGTGCCAGCAGCTTCTACAGGTACAATGAGCAGTTCTTC. Protein sequence: CASSFYRYNEQFF. This rearrangement joins TRBV5-5 to TRBJ2-1; D possibly corresponds to TRBD1 (5 bases). Germline V CDR1 and CDR2: SGHKS, YYEKEE (reference sequence). V was trimmed by 2 bases and J by 4 bases, leaving 7 bases between them. This CDR3 comprises 13 residues.